This T cell receptor (beta chain) was sequenced in a study of shared clonotypes between healthy human individuals. CDR1 is SGHDT and CDR2 is YYEEEE in the germline V gene. V lost 2 bases to trimming and J lost 0 bases, with 9 bases between them. The CDR3 runs 14 residues. Measured with immunoSEQ multiplex PCR; TCRdb has only the in-frame clones, and not every one. The data contain 1,100,000 or so clones, more than 75% of them singletons. The source of this sequence is a man between 18 and 35 years old in good health. Some clones in this sample may be carry-over from other donors' samples. The chain has TRBV5-6 and TRBJ2-7; D unclear. Sequencing input: memory CD4+ T cells from PBMCs. Subset given: CD45RA-negative fraction. CDR3 DNA: TGTGCCAGCAGCTTCCAGGACGGCTCCTACGAGCAGTACTTC. Its translation: CASSFQDGSYEQYF.